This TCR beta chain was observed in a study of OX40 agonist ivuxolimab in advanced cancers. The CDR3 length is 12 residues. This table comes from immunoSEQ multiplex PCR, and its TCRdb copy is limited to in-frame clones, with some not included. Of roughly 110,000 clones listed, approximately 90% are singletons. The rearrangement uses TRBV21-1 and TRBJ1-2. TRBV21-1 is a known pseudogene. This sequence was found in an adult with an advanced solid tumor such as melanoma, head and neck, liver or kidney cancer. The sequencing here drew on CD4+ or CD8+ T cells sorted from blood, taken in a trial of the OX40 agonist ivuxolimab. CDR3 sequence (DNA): TGTGCCCCTAGGAGGGTAGGCTATGGCTACACCTTC. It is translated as CAPRRVGYGYTF.